The following is a TCR beta chain sequence with its context. The sample belongs to a study of blood T cells in healthy people across ages. The authors ran a second PCR of about 6 to 12 cycles using a sample-barcoded 5' primer and a J-beta primer mix. TCRdb analysed the 5' RACE reads with MiXCR anew, one entry per CDR3 protein. The table includes hundreds of thousands of distinct CDR3 sequences, around 43% detected once. The CDR3 totals 12 residues. Germline assignment: CDR1 DFQATT and CDR2 SNEGSKA (reference sequence). V was pared by 7 bases and J by 3 bases, with 10 bases between. The specimen was blood. V is TRBV20-1 and J is TRBJ1-5; D not resolved. This sequence was found in a man aged 55 to 70 in good health. CDR3: CSVSTVNQPQHF. Here the CDR3 DNA reads TGCAGTGTTAGCACTGTCAATCAGCCCCAGCATTTT.